This TCR beta chain came from a study of cytomegalovirus exposure and HLA in healthy donors. Study details: Earlier results showed roughly 120 million unique TCR beta sequences derived from roughly 180 million T cells.

Note on this clone: Its antigen remains unidentified.

The CDR3 has 15 residues. After removal of 3 bases from V and 5 bases from J, the junction contained 5 bases not matched to a gene. Germline values: CDR1 PRHDT, CDR2 FYEKMQ (reference sequence). Primers included in the PCR were 60 Vbeta and 13 Jbeta primers. Measured with immunoSEQ multiplex PCR; TCRdb has only the in-frame clones, and not every one. This table has around 150,000 clones, 80% appearing once. Findings and limits, study-wide: Some V segments (TRBV6-2 and TRBV6-3 among them) were excluded as indistinguishable. Apart from CMV serostatus, no immune exposure information was available. Most TCR sequences were rare, but some public TCRs occurred in many donors.

This chain connects TRBV13 to TRBJ2-2; 8 nucleotides agree with TRBD2. The source of this sequence is a male donor in good health and CMV-seropositive. The sequenced sample was PBMCs. The CDR3 sequence is CASSFVSGTTGELFF. The CDR3 DNA follows: TGTGCCAGCAGCTTTGTTAGCGGGACGACCGGGGAGCTGTTTTTT.